A selection of T cell receptor beta chains follows, all from one sample in a study of blood T cell repertoires in COVID-19. The data were produced by immunoSEQ multiplex PCR, yet TCRdb's version contains in-frame clones alone and is incomplete. Of approximately 68,000 clones listed, 82% are singletons. Sequencing was carried out using peripheral blood. The source of these receptors is a man at least 80 years old with active COVID-19. Both conserved end residues are part of each CDR3. D genes are given only for firm matches. Clone size is given for some rows only: seen once, a few or many times, or a class if the clone is expanded.

>TRBJ2-4|-|TRBV5-6|-
CASSLGAVAKNIQYF
TGTGCCAGCAGCTTGGGAGCGGTAGCCAAAAACATTCAGTACTTC
>TRBJ1-1|-|TRBV5-3|-
CARSGNSGADGAFF
TGTGCCAGAAGCGGAAACAGTGGCGCTGACGGAGCTTTCTTT
>TRBJ2-7|-|TRBV6-5|TRBD2
CASSSRTSGRTYEQYF
TGTGCCAGCAGTTCGAGGACTAGCGGGAGAACCTACGAGCAGTACTTC
>TRBJ2-3|-|TRBV4-3|TRBD1
CASSEWDRGGDTQYF
TGCGCCAGCAGCGAGTGGGACAGGGGGGGCGATACGCAGTATTTT
>TRBJ1-1|-|TRBV7-9|TRBD1
CASSLATGDAFF
TGTGCCAGCAGCTTAGCGACAGGGGATGCTTTCTTT
>TRBJ1-2|-|TRBV7-6|-
CASSLVEQGLGGYTF
TGTGCCAGCAGCTTAGTGGAGCAGGGTTTGGGTGGCTACACCTTC
>TRBJ1-6|-|TRBV7-9|-
CASRDLDSPLHF
TGTGCCAGCCGGGACTTAGATTCACCCCTCCACTTT
>TRBJ2-7|-|TRBV3-1/TRBV3-2|TRBD1
CASSQGDRGPYEQYF
TGTGCCAGCAGCCAAGGGGACAGGGGCCCTTACGAGCAGTACTTC
>TRBJ2-2|once|TRBV21-1|-
CASSKAGLADWSTGELFF
TGTGCCAGCAGCAAAGCGGGACTAGCGGATTGGAGCACCGGGGAGCTGTTTTTT
>TRBJ2-7|-|TRBV7-2|TRBD2
CASSGGGRRVYEQYF
TGTGCCAGCAGCGGGGGGGGACGACGTGTATACGAGCAGTACTTC
>TRBJ1-2|-|TRBV6-1|-
CASSEANGRLGDGYTF
TGTGCCAGCAGTGAAGCGAACGGGAGACTAGGAGATGGCTACACCTTC
>TRBJ2-2|-|TRBV7-2|TRBD1
CASSTGQGLLANTGELFF
TGTGCCAGCAGCACGGGACAGGGGTTATTAGCGAACACCGGGGAGCTGTTTTTT
>TRBJ2-2|-|TRBV6-6|TRBD2
CASSHEGLAGSATGELFF
TGTGCCAGCAGTCATGAGGGACTAGCGGGATCAGCGACCGGGGAGCTGTTTTTT
>TRBJ1-5|-|TRBV2|-
CASSVAAYNQPQHF
TGTGCCAGCAGTGTAGCAGCGTACAATCAGCCCCAGCATTTT
>TRBJ2-2|few|TRBV7-6|TRBD2
CASSFKRGPNTGELFF
TGTGCCAGCAGCTTTAAGCGGGGGCCGAACACCGGGGAGCTGTTTTTT
>TRBJ1-1|few|TRBV6-5|TRBD1
CASSSDRGGAFF
TGTGCCAGCAGTTCCGACAGGGGGGGAGCTTTCTTT
>TRBJ2-7|-|TRBV4-1|-
CASSQFSSGTGRFEQYF
TGCGCCAGCAGCCAATTCTCTTCCGGGACTGGCCGATTCGAGCAGTACTTC
>TRBJ2-2|-|TRBV2|-
CASSRGIDTGELFF
TGTGCCAGCAGTCGCGGGATCGACACCGGGGAGCTGTTTTTT
>TRBJ2-1|-|TRBV10-3|-
CAISDRVYNEQFF
TGTGCCATCAGTGACAGGGTGTACAATGAGCAGTTCTTC
>TRBJ2-2|-|TRBV4-2|-
CASSQGTGFPSRTGELFF
TGTGCCAGCAGCCAAGGAACAGGGTTCCCTTCGCGCACCGGGGAGCTGTTTTTT
>TRBJ2-7|-|TRBV7-2|TRBD1
CASSWGQSRAYEQYF
TGTGCCAGCAGCTGGGGACAGAGCCGGGCCTACGAGCAGTACTTC
>TRBJ2-7|once|TRBV9|TRBD2
CASSVDLAGEIYEQYF
TGTGCCAGCAGCGTAGATCTAGCGGGAGAAATCTACGAGCAGTACTTC
>TRBJ2-7|once|TRBV3-1/TRBV3-2|-
CASSRAGGFYEQYF
TGTGCCAGCAGCCGAGCGGGTGGCTTCTACGAGCAGTACTTC
>TRBJ2-7|-|TRBV9|TRBD2
CASSAPEGTSGTYEQYF
TGTGCCAGCAGCGCCCCAGAAGGGACTAGCGGCACCTACGAGCAGTACTTC
>TRBJ2-1|-|TRBV4-2|-
CASSPGQQISYNEQFF
TGTGCCAGCAGCCCCGGACAGCAAATCTCCTACAATGAGCAGTTCTTC
>TRBJ2-1|-|TRBV7-9|TRBD1
CASSSDLRDSEQFF
TGTGCCAGCAGCTCAGACTTGAGGGACAGTGAGCAGTTCTTC
>TRBJ1-1|-|TRBV28|-
CASRSLTRGAHTEAFF
TGTGCCAGCAGATCCCTTACACGGGGGGCGCACACTGAAGCTTTCTTT
>TRBJ1-6|-|TRBV2|-
CASSAFSQTRNSPLHF
TGTGCCAGCAGTGCATTCTCTCAAACGAGGAATTCACCCCTCCACTTT
>TRBJ1-6|-|TRBV28|TRBD1
CASSYVQGFSPLHF
TGTGCCAGCAGTTATGTACAGGGGTTTTCACCCCTCCACTTT
>TRBJ2-7|-|TRBV27|-
CASSPGSAEQYF
TGTGCCAGCAGTCCAGGGTCAGCCGAGCAGTACTTC
>TRBJ2-5|-|TRBV21-1|-
CASVAYGRETQYF
TGTGCCAGCGTCGCGTACGGTAGAGAGACCCAGTACTTC